These 13 T cell receptor beta chains share one sample of origin, sequenced in a study of OX40 agonist ivuxolimab in advanced cancers. Method: immunoSEQ multiplex PCR; TCRdb's copy keeps in-frame clones and lacks some. The sample yields over 60,000 clones, roughly 80% seen once. Sequenced here: CD4+ or CD8+ T cells sorted from blood, sampled in a trial of the OX40 agonist ivuxolimab. The receptor source for this set is an adult with an advanced solid tumor such as melanoma, head and neck, liver or kidney cancer.

The chain combines TRBV7-9 with TRBJ2-7; 7 nucleotides align to TRBD1. This CDR3 spans 12 amino acids. Germline CDR1 reads SEHNR; CDR2 reads FQNEAQ (reference sequence). Trimming cost V 5 bases and J 5 bases; bases outside gene matches: 3. The CDR3 loop is CASSRDRDEQYV. The CDR3 region has the DNA TGTGCCAGCAGCCGCGACAGGGACGAGCAGTACGTC.

The chain employs TRBV27 and TRBJ2-7; possibly TRBD2 for D (5 bases). Between the trimmed V and J ends, which lost 0 bases and 6 bases, there was a span of 9 bases. Germline CDR1 is MNHEY and CDR2 is SMNVEV (reference sequence). The CDR3 runs 13 residues. CDR3 protein: CASSLSPAGEQYF. The CDR3 nucleotides read TGTGCCAGCAGTTTATCGCCCGCGGGCGAGCAGTACTTC.

The chain recombines TRBV28 with TRBJ2-7, with a possible D match to TRBD1 (5 bases). Trimming took off 6 bases at V and 3 bases at J, with 9 bases between the two ends. Germline V gene data show CDR1 as MDHEN and CDR2 as SYDVKM. There are 12 residues in the CDR3. The chain's CDR3 is CASSPTDYEQYF. CDR3 DNA sequence: TGTGCCAGCAGCCCGACAGACTACGAGCAGTACTTC. The full variable domain, in which reference TRBV28 and TRBJ2-7 provide the parts outside the CDR3, is DVKVTQSSRYLVKRTGEKVFLECVQDMDHENMFWYRQDPGLGLRLIYFSYDVKMKEKGDIPEGYSVSREKKERFSLILESASTNQTSMYLCASSPTDYEQYFGPGTRLTVT.

The chain joins TRBV18 to TRBJ2-5; tentatively, D is TRBD1 (5 bases). In germline, CDR1 is KGHSH, CDR2 LQKENI. The CDR3 has 15 residues. The V end was cut by 0 bases, the J end by 2 bases, with 10 bases between. The CDR3 bases are TGTGCCAGCTCACCACCGTCAGGGCCTCAAGAGACCCAGTACTTC. This sequence encodes CASSPPSGPQETQYF.

The rearrangement uses TRBV27 and TRBJ2-7; TRBD2 aligns across 7 bases. The CDR3 has 13 residues. Germline assignment: CDR1 MNHEY and CDR2 SMNVEV (reference sequence). V was clipped by 0 bases and J by 12 bases; unmatched bases: 8. The CDR3 DNA reads TGTGCCAGCAGTTTATCGGGGCGGGAGCGTACGTACTTC. It encodes CASSLSGRERTYF.

The chain couples TRBV6-5 to TRBJ1-4; no reliable D call. Trimming left V 8 bases short and J 5 bases short, with 12 bases between. CDR1 is MNHEY and CDR2 is SVGAGI in the germline V gene. The CDR3 has 13 residues. The CDR3 region has the DNA TGTGCCAGCCGAAAAAGGGAAAATGAAAAACTGTTTTTT. Protein sequence: CASRKRENEKLFF.

V gene TRBV7-9 combines with J gene TRBJ2-3; D gene ambiguous. The CDR3 runs to 13 residues. V was trimmed by 3 bases and J by 0 bases, leaving 4 bases between them. Germline V gives CDR1 SEHNR, CDR2 FQNEAQ (reference sequence). Written as DNA, the CDR3 is TGTGCCAGCAGCTTGCAAAGCACAGATACGCAGTATTTT. It yields the protein CASSLQSTDTQYF.

This clone was seen more than once but under ten times. The V call is TRBV7-2, the J call TRBJ1-5; weak D call: TRBD1 (5 bases). CDR1 and CDR2 (germline): SGHTA, FQGNSA. Trimming removed 2 bases from V and 11 bases from J, with 10 bases in between. The CDR3 extends over 12 amino acids. In nucleotides, the CDR3 is TGTGCCAGCAGCTTACAGGGTACGACCCAGCATTTT. Encoded protein: CASSLQGTTQHF. Using reference TRBV7-2 and TRBJ1-5 for the parts outside the CDR3, the full variable domain is GAGVSQSPSNKVTEKGKDVELRCDPISGHTALYWYRQSLGQGLEFLIYFQGNSAPDKSGLPSDRFSAERTGGSVSTLTIQRTQQEDSAVYLCASSLQGTTQHFGDGTRLSIL.

This clone was found a few times. The chain joins TRBV5-1 to TRBJ2-1, with a tentative D call TRBD1 (6 bases). Germline V gene lookup returns CDR1 SGHRS and CDR2 YFSETQ. CDR3 length: 14 residues. The V end lost 0 bases, the J end lost 5 bases, and 9 bases lay between the germline ends. The CDR3 DNA reads as TGCGCCAGCAGCTTGGAGGCAGGGGACAATGAGCAGTTCTTC. Translated: CASSLEAGDNEQFF.

The V and J genes are TRBV28 and TRBJ2-1; 9 positions agree with TRBD2. CDR3 size: 16 residues. V trimming: 3 bases; J trimming: 2 bases; junction bases outside the gene matches: 5. Germline CDR1 and CDR2: MDHEN and SYDVKM. This chain's CDR3 is CASSFLGGRAYNEQFF. In nucleotides, the CDR3 is TGTGCCAGCAGTTTTCTCGGCGGGAGGGCCTACAATGAGCAGTTCTTC. Combining the CDR3 with reference TRBV28 and TRBJ2-1 gives the whole variable domain DVKVTQSSRYLVKRTGEKVFLECVQDMDHENMFWYRQDPGLGLRLIYFSYDVKMKEKGDIPEGYSVSREKKERFSLILESASTNQTSMYLCASSFLGGRAYNEQFFGPGTRLTVL.

This sequence joins TRBV4-2 and TRBJ2-1; D uncertain. Germline V gene sequence: CDR1 LGHNA, CDR2 YNFKEQ. The CDR3 is made up of 15 amino acids. The V end lost 0 bases, the J end lost 4 bases, and 10 bases lay between the germline ends. CDR3 DNA sequence: TGTGCCAGCAGCCAAGAGGCAAGGCAGTACAATGAGCAGTTCTTC. Its translation: CASSQEARQYNEQFF.

The V and J genes are TRBV7-9 and TRBJ1-6, with a weak D call TRBD1 (5 bases). The V end was cut by 5 bases, the J end by 4 bases, with 12 bases between. The CDR3 loop spans 15 amino acids. The germline CDR1 and CDR2 sequences are SEHNR and FQNEAQ (reference sequence). The CDR3 DNA is TGTGCCAGCAGCCCCCGGGGGGAGTATAATTCACCCCTCCACTTT. Translation gives CASSPRGEYNSPLHF.

The chain carries TRBV4-3 and TRBJ2-2, with 9 positions matching TRBD1. The ends lost 0 bases at V and 6 bases at J; junction bases unmatched: 5. Germline CDR1 LGHNA, CDR2 YSLEER. CDR3 length: 16 residues. The CDR3 sequence: CASSQDTGGRSGELFF. The CDR3 bases are TGCGCCAGCAGCCAAGATACAGGGGGCAGGTCCGGGGAGCTGTTTTTT.